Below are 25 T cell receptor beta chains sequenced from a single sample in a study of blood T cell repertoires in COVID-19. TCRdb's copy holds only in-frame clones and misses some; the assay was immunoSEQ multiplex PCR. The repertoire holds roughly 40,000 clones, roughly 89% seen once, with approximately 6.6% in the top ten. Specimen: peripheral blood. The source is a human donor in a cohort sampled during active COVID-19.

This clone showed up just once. CDR3 sequence (DNA): TGCGCCAGCAGCCAAGGAGGGACTAGCCATGAGCAGTTCTTC. Encoded protein: CASSQGGTSHEQFF. The chain has TRBV4-1 and TRBJ2-1; 9 bases are a match to TRBD2. The J segment lost 8 bases and the V segment lost 1 base, leaving 3 bases of the junction unmatched. This CDR3 is 14 amino acids long. Germline V gene lookup returns CDR1 MGHRA and CDR2 YSYEKL.

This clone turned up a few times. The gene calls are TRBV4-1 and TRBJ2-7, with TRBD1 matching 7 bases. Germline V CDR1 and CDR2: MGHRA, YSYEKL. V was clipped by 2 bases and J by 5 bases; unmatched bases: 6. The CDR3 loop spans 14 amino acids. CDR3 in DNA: TGCGCCAGCAGCCAACCTACAGGGGAGCACGAGCAGTACTTC. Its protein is CASSQPTGEHEQYF.

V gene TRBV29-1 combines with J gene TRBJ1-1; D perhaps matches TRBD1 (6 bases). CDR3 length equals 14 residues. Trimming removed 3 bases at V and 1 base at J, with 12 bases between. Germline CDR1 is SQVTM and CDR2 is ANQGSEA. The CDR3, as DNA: TGCAGCGTTGACGGGGGGCTGGGGAACACTGAAGCTTTCTTT. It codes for CSVDGGLGNTEAFF. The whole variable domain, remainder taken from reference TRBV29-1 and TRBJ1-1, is SAVISQKPSRDICQRGTSLTIQCQVDSQVTMMFWYRQQPGQSLTLIATANQGSEATYESGFVIDKFPISRPNLTFSTLTVSNMSPEDSSIYLCSVDGGLGNTEAFFGQGTRLTVV.

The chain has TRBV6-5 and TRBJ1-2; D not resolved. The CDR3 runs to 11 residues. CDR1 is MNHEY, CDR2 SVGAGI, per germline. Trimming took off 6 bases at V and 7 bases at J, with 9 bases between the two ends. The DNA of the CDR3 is TGTGCCAGCAGGGAGTCGGGTGGCTACACCTTC. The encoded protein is CASRESGGYTF.

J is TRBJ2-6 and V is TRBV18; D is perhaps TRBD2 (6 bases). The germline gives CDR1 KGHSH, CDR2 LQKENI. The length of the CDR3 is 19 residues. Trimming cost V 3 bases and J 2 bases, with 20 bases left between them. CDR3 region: CASSPLWAGSKTGANVLTF. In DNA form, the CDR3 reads TGTGCCAGCTCACCCCTGTGGGCGGGGTCCAAGACTGGGGCCAACGTCCTGACTTTC. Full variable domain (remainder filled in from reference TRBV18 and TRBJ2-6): NAGVMQNPRHLVRRRGQEARLRCSPMKGHSHVYWYRQLPEEGLKFMVYLQKENIIDESGMPKERFSAEFPKEGPSILRIQQVVRGDSAAYFCASSPLWAGSKTGANVLTFGAGSRLTVL.

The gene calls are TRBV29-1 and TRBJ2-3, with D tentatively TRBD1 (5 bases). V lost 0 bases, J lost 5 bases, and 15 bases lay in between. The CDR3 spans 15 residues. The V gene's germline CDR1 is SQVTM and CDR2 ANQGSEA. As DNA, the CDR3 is TGCAGCGTTGAAGATCTAAGGGGCTGGGTAGATACGCAGTATTTT. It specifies CSVEDLRGWVDTQYF.

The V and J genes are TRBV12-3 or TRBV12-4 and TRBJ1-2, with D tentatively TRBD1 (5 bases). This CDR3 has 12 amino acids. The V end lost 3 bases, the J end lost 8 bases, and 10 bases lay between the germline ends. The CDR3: CASSFSGGGYTF. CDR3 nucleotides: TGTGCCAGCAGTTTTAGCGGGGGGGGCTACACCTTC.

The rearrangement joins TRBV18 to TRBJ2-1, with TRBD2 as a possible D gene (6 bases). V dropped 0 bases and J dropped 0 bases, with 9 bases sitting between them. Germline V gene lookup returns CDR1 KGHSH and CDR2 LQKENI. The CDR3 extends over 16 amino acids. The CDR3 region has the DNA TGTGCCAGCTCACCACCGTACGGGGGCTCCTACAATGAGCAGTTCTTC. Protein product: CASSPPYGGSYNEQFF.

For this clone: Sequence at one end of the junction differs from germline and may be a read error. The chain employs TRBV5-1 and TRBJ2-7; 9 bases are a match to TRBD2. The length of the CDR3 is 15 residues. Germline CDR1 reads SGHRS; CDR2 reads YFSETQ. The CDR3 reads CARSWGAGGPYEQYF. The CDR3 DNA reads TGCGCCCGCAGCTGGGGGGCGGGGGGGCCCTACGAGCAGTACTTC.

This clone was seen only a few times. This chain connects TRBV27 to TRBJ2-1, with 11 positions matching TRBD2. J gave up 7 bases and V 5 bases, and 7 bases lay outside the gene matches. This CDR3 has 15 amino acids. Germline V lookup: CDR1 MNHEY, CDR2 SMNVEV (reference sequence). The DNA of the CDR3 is TGTGCCAGCAGTGATAGCGGGGGGGCCGGTAATGAGCAGTTCTTC. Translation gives CASSDSGGAGNEQFF.

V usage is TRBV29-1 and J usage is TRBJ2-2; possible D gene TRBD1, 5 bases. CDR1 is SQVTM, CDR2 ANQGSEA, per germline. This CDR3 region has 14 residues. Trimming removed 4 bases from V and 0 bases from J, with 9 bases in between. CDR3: CSVAAGPNTGELFF. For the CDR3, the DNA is TGCAGCGTTGCGGCAGGGCCGAACACCGGGGAGCTGTTTTTT.

CDR3 nucleotide sequence: TGTGCCAGCAGCTTGGGGTTTGCCTCAGGGCAGCCCCAGCATTTT. Its translation is CASSLGFASGQPQHF. V gene TRBV7-8 combines with J gene TRBJ1-5, with D possibly being TRBD1 (5 bases). The CDR3 consists of 15 residues. CDR1 is SGHVS, CDR2 FQNEAQ, per germline. With 3 bases removed from V and 7 bases from J, the gap between germline ends came to 16 bases.

The CDR3 sequence is CASRSVIRGTEAFF. For the CDR3, the DNA is TGTGCCAGCAGGTCCGTCATCAGGGGCACTGAAGCTTTCTTT. The chain combines TRBV5-6 with TRBJ1-1, with D perhaps matching TRBD1 (6 bases). The CDR3 loop spans 14 amino acids. Germline lookup yields CDR1 SGHDT and CDR2 YYEEEE. Trimming shortened V by 5 bases and J by 4 bases, and 15 bases separated the two germline ends.

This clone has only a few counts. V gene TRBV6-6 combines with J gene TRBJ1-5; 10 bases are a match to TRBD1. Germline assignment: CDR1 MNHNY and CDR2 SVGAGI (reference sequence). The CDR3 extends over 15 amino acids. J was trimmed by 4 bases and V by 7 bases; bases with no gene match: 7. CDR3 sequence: CASIPTGGGNQPQHF. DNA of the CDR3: TGTGCCAGCATTCCGACAGGGGGCGGGAATCAGCCCCAGCATTTT.

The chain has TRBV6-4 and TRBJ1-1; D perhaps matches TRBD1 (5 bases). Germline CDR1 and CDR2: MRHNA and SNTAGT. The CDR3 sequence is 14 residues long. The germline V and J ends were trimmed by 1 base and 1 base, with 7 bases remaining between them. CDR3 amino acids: CASSDWGENTEAFF. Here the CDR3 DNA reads TGTGCCAGCAGTGACTGGGGGGAGAACACTGAAGCTTTCTTT.

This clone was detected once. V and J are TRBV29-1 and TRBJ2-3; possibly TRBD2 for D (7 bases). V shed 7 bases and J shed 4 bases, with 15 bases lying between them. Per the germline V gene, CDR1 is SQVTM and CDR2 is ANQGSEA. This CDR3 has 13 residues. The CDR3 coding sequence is TGCAGCGCCGTCGAGGGGGGGCCAGATACGCAGTATTTT. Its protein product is CSAVEGGPDTQYF.

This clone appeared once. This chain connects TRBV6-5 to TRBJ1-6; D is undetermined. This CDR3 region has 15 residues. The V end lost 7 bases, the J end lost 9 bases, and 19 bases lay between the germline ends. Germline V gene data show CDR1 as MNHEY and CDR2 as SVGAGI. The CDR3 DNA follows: TGTGCCAGCACCCTCAGCGGGCTCTCCGGTTCACCCCTCCACTTT. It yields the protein CASTLSGLSGSPLHF.

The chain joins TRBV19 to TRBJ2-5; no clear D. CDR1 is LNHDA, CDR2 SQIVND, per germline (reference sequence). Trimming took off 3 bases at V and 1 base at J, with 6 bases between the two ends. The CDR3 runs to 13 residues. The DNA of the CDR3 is TGTGCCAGTAGTATCAGTATCCAAGAGACCCAGTACTTC. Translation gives CASSISIQETQYF.

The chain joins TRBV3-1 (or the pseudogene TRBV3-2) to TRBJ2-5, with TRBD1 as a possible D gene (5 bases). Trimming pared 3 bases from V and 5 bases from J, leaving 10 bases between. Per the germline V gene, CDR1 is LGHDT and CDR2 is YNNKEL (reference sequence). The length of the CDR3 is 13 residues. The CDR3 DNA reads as TGTGCCAGCAGCCAGGGCACAGGTGAGACCCAGTACTTC. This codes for CASSQGTGETQYF.

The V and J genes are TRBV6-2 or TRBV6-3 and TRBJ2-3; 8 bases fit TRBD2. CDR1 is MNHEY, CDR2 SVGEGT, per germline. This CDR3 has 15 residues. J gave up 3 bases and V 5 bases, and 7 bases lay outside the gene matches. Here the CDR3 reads CASSAGTSGTDTQYF. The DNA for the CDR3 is TGTGCCAGCAGTGCCGGGACTAGTGGAACAGATACGCAGTATTTT.

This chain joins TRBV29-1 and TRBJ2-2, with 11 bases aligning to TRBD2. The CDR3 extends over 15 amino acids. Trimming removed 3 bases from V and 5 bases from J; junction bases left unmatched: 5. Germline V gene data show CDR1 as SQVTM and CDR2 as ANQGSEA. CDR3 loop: CSVDLAGGRTGELFF. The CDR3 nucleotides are TGCAGCGTTGACCTAGCGGGAGGACGAACCGGGGAGCTGTTTTTT.

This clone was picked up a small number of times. The CDR3 protein is CASSERQGKDLFNEQFF. The CDR3 nucleotides read TGTGCCAGCAGTGAAAGACAGGGGAAGGACCTATTCAATGAGCAGTTCTTC. The V call is TRBV2, the J call TRBJ2-1; 8 nucleotides align to TRBD1. Unmatched junction bases numbered 12, after V lost 2 bases and J lost 6 bases. This CDR3 comprises 17 residues. The germline V gene encodes CDR1 SNHLY and CDR2 FYNNEI.

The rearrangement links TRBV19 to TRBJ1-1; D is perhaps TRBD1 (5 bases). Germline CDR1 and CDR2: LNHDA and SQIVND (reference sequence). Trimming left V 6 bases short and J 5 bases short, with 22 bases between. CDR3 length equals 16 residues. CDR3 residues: CASRANAGEISTEAFF. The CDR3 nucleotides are TGTGCCAGTAGGGCTAACGCGGGGGAAATATCGACTGAAGCTTTCTTT.

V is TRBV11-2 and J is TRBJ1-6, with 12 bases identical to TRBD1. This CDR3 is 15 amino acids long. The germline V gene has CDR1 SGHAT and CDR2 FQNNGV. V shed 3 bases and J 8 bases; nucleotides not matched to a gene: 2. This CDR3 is CASSFRDRGHSPLHF. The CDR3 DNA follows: TGTGCCAGCAGCTTCCGGGACAGGGGGCATTCACCCCTCCACTTT.

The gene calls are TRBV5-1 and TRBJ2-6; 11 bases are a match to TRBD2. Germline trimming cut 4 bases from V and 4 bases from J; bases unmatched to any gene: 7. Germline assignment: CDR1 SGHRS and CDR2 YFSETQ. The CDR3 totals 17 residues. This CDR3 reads CASSELAGDSGANVLTF. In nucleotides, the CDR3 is TGCGCCAGCAGCGAACTAGCGGGAGATTCCGGGGCCAACGTCCTGACTTTC.